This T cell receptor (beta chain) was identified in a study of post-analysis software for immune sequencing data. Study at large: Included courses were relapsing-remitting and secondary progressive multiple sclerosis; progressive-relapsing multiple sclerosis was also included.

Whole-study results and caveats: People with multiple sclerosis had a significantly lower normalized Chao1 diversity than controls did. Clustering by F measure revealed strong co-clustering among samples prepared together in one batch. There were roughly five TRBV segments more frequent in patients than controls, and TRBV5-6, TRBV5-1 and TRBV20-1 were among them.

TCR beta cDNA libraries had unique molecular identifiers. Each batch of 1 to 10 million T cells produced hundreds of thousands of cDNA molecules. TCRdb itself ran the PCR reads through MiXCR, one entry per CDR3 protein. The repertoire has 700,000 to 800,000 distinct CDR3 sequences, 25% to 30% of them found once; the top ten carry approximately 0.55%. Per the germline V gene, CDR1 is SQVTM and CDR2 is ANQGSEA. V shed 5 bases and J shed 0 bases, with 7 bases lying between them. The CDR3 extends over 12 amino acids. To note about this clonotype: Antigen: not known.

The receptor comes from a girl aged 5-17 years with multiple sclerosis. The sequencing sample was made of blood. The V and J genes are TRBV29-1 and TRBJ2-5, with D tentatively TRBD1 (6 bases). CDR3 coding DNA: TGCAGCGTTCGGACAGACCAAGAGACCCAGTACTTC. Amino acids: CSVRTDQETQYF.